Below are 24 T cell receptor beta chains sequenced from a single sample in a study of control samples from healthy donors and cancer patients. Clones were sequenced by immunoSEQ multiplex PCR, and TCRdb holds only the in-frame ones, with some missing. The sample lists about 100,000 clones; about 90% were seen once. Sequences were obtained from blood. These receptors originate from a woman in her forties or fifties in good health.

This rearrangement joins TRBV5-1 to TRBJ2-1; no definite D call. Trimming shortened V by 4 bases and J by 3 bases, and 8 bases separated the two germline ends. The CDR3 consists of 13 residues. The germline gives CDR1 SGHRS, CDR2 YFSETQ. CDR3: CASSVDNYNEQFF. Here the CDR3 DNA reads TGCGCCAGCAGCGTTGACAACTACAATGAGCAGTTCTTC.

This chain links TRBV29-1 with TRBJ1-1; maybe TRBD1 (6 bases). Germline CDR1 SQVTM, CDR2 ANQGSEA. V gave up 6 bases and J gave up 2 bases, with 13 bases separating them. The CDR3 runs to 13 residues. This chain's CDR3 is CSVPGVINTEAFF. CDR3 coding DNA: TGCAGCGTACCAGGGGTTATAAACACTGAAGCTTTCTTT.

V is TRBV11-2 and J is TRBJ2-4; D is undetermined. V shed 5 bases and J shed 7 bases, with 18 bases lying between them. CDR3 size: 15 residues. Per the germline V gene, CDR1 is SGHAT and CDR2 is FQNNGV. In DNA form, the CDR3 reads TGTGCCAGCAGCCCAAGGGTGCAGCTCTCGAACATTCAGTACTTC. Amino acids: CASSPRVQLSNIQYF. Together with reference TRBV11-2 and TRBJ2-4, the CDR3 gives the full variable domain: EAGVAQSPRYKIIEKRQSVAFWCNPISGHATLYWYQQILGQGPKLLIQFQNNGVVDDSQLPKDRFSAERLKGVDSTLKIQPAKLEDSAVYLCASSPRVQLSNIQYFGAGTRLSVL.

V gene TRBV3-1 (or the pseudogene TRBV3-2) combines with J gene TRBJ1-5; a possible D gene is TRBD1 (5 bases). The CDR3 totals 18 residues. Germline-derived CDR1 and CDR2 are LGHDT and YNNKEL (reference sequence). Trimming removed 3 bases from V and 0 bases from J, with 18 bases in between. Here the CDR3 DNA reads TGTGCCAGCAGCCAGACAAAACGGGGCATTTATAGCAATCAGCCCCAGCATTTT. It encodes CASSQTKRGIYSNQPQHF.

The rearrangement uses TRBV7-6 and TRBJ2-3; 7 nucleotides align to TRBD1. CDR3 length equals 16 residues. V was clipped by 5 bases and J by 4 bases; unmatched bases: 12. Germline V gene data show CDR1 as SGHVS and CDR2 as FNYEAQ. The DNA of the CDR3 is TGTGCCAGCAGCCCCAAGGGGGCGGCTGGGGCAGATACGCAGTATTTT. Encoded protein: CASSPKGAAGADTQYF.

The sample holds a few counts of this clone. The V and J genes are TRBV6-4 and TRBJ1-1; D is undetermined. The germline CDR1 and CDR2 sequences are MRHNA and SNTAGT. CDR3 length: 13 amino acids. Trimming took 3 bases from V and 11 from J, leaving 16 bases between them. The CDR3 nucleotides read TGTGCCAGCAGTGAGGACGGGTTGGAGGAGGCTTTCTTT. Encoded protein: CASSEDGLEEAFF.

In its sample, this clone was seen a few times. V and J are TRBV6-4 and TRBJ1-2; maybe TRBD1 (5 bases). The CDR3 covers 14 residues. Germline CDR1 MRHNA, CDR2 SNTAGT. V was shortened by 3 bases and J by 8 bases, with 16 bases between the two germline ends. The CDR3: CASSDTGAKRGYTF. CDR3 coding DNA: TGTGCCAGCAGTGATACCGGGGCGAAACGAGGCTACACCTTC.

This clone is a singleton in its sample. This chain links TRBV2 with TRBJ1-4; D may be TRBD1 (6 bases). The germline V gene has CDR1 SNHLY and CDR2 FYNNEI. Deletions cut 4 bases from V and 8 bases from J, with 17 bases between. The CDR3 consists of 15 residues. CDR3 residues: CASSAVAGAREKLFF. The CDR3 DNA reads TGTGCCAGCAGTGCGGTCGCAGGGGCACGAGAAAAACTGTTTTTT.

V gene TRBV3-1 (or the pseudogene TRBV3-2) combines with J gene TRBJ2-7, with TRBD2 identical over 11 bases. This CDR3 is 16 amino acids long. J was trimmed by 0 bases and V by 2 bases; bases with no gene match: 3. The germline CDR1 and CDR2 sequences are LGHDT and YNNKEL (reference sequence). The CDR3: CASSQYTSGGSYEQYF. CDR3 DNA: TGTGCCAGCAGCCAATACACTAGCGGGGGCTCCTACGAGCAGTACTTC.

This chain links TRBV6-4 with TRBJ2-3; 11 positions match TRBD2. The CDR3 covers 19 residues. Germline CDR1 and CDR2: MRHNA and SNTAGT. Trimming took 8 bases from V and 1 from J; bases not matched to a gene: 17. CDR3 amino acids: CASPGLMVAGGPGTDTQYF. Written as DNA, the CDR3 is TGTGCCAGCCCCGGTTTGATGGTAGCGGGAGGGCCTGGCACAGATACGCAGTATTTT.

The rearrangement uses TRBV5-1 and TRBJ2-2, with D perhaps matching TRBD2 (5 bases). In germline, CDR1 is SGHRS, CDR2 YFSETQ. Between the trimmed V and J ends, which lost 7 bases and 1 base, there was a span of 11 bases. The CDR3 length is 14 residues. DNA for the CDR3: TGCGCCAGCGGCTCTGAGGGGAACACCGGGGAGCTGTTTTTT. Translation: CASGSEGNTGELFF.

This rearrangement joins TRBV4-3 to TRBJ1-2; 9 bases are a match to TRBD1. This CDR3 has 15 residues. After removal of 2 bases from V and 4 bases from J, the junction contained 5 bases not matched to a gene. Germline V gives CDR1 LGHNA, CDR2 YSLEER. The chain's CDR3 is CASSQILDRGYGYTF. CDR3 DNA: TGCGCCAGCAGCCAAATACTGGACAGGGGCTATGGCTACACCTTC.

The chain carries TRBV6-1 and TRBJ1-6; 7 bases match TRBD1. V was clipped by 1 base and J by 9 bases; unmatched bases: 6. This CDR3 spans 15 amino acids. CDR1 MNHNS and CDR2 SASEGT come from the germline V gene. CDR3 protein: CASSEGHPGGSPLHF. The DNA of the CDR3 is TGTGCCAGCAGTGAAGGACACCCAGGGGGTTCACCCCTCCACTTT.

To note about this clone: The sample holds other DNA sequences that translate to the same CDR3. The chain links TRBV6-5 to TRBJ1-1; no clear D gene. CDR1 is MNHEY, CDR2 SVGAGI, per germline. V was shortened by 3 bases and J by 0 bases, with 5 bases between the two germline ends. This CDR3 is built from 13 residues. The CDR3 nucleotides are TGTGCCAGCAGTTATGCAGTGAACACTGAAGCTTTCTTT. Translating it yields CASSYAVNTEAFF.

V and J are TRBV11-3 and TRBJ2-5; no clear D. Per the germline V gene, CDR1 is SGHNT and CDR2 is YENEEA. This CDR3 is 11 amino acids long. V dropped 5 bases and J dropped 7 bases, with 8 bases sitting between them. The CDR3 spells CASSLDGTQYF. CDR3 nucleotide sequence: TGTGCCAGCAGCCTCGATGGGACCCAGTACTTC.

The chain has TRBV7-9 and TRBJ1-2, with D unclear. The ends were cut back, 5 bases at V and 1 base at J, with 11 bases in the middle. The germline CDR1 and CDR2 sequences are SEHNR and FQNEAQ (reference sequence). This CDR3 comprises 14 residues. CDR3 sequence (DNA): TGTGCCAGCAGCGCCTGGGGAAATAACTATGGCTACACCTTC. It codes for CASSAWGNNYGYTF.

This chain uses TRBV15 with TRBJ2-1, with D uncertain. The germline gives CDR1 LNHNV, CDR2 YYDKDF (reference sequence). V was shortened by 5 bases and J by 3 bases, with 14 bases between the two germline ends. CDR3 size: 15 residues. The CDR3 spells CATSARPTGYNEQFF. For the CDR3, the DNA is TGTGCCACCAGCGCGAGGCCGACGGGCTACAATGAGCAGTTCTTC.

This rearrangement joins TRBV5-1 to TRBJ1-3; 9 positions agree with TRBD1. The germline V gene encodes CDR1 SGHRS and CDR2 YFSETQ. V shed 4 bases, J shed 3 bases, and the junction held 5 bases outside the gene matches. This CDR3 comprises 15 residues. CDR3 bases: TGCGCCAGCAGCCGACAGGGGGGACTTGGAAACACCATATATTTT. Protein sequence: CASSRQGGLGNTIYF.

Many counts were recorded for this clone. The rearrangement uses TRBV29-1 and TRBJ1-1, with 11 positions matching TRBD1. CDR3 size: 14 residues. V shed 4 bases and J 6 bases; nucleotides not matched to a gene: 7. Germline loops: CDR1 SQVTM, CDR2 ANQGSEA. CDR3 protein: CSVGGQGVPPEAFF. The CDR3 DNA follows: TGCAGCGTTGGGGGACAGGGGGTACCCCCTGAAGCTTTCTTT.

The chain links TRBV7-9 to TRBJ1-1; perhaps TRBD1 as D (6 bases). CDR1 and CDR2 (germline): SEHNR, FQNEAQ (reference sequence). The CDR3 length is 14 residues. V was trimmed by 2 bases and J by 3 bases, leaving 10 bases between them. The CDR3 protein is CASSLTGIDTEAFF. CDR3 coding DNA: TGTGCCAGCAGCTTAACAGGGATAGACACTGAAGCTTTCTTT.

The J gene is TRBJ1-4, the V gene TRBV15; TRBD1 might be the D (5 bases). The CDR3 loop spans 17 amino acids. Germline CDR1 and CDR2: LNHNV and YYDKDF (reference sequence). Trimming removed 4 bases at V and 5 bases at J, with 20 bases between. The DNA of the CDR3 is TGTGCCACCAGCACCTGGGGCTATGGGCAGCTGAATGAAAAACTGTTTTTT. This gives the protein CATSTWGYGQLNEKLFF. The full variable domain, in which reference TRBV15 and TRBJ1-4 provide the parts outside the CDR3, is DAMVIQNPRYQVTQFGKPVTLSCSQTLNHNVMYWYQQKSSQAPKLLFHYYDKDFNNEADTPDNFQSRRPNTSFCFLDIRSPGLGDTAMYLCATSTWGYGQLNEKLFFGSGTQLSVL.

The rearrangement links TRBV12-5 to TRBJ1-1; unclear D gene. Germline V lookup: CDR1 LGHNT, CDR2 FRNRAP. Trimming removed 3 bases at V and 0 bases at J, with 5 bases between. This CDR3 is built from 13 residues. The CDR3 sequence is CASGLGLNTEAFF. The CDR3 DNA is TGTGCTAGTGGTTTAGGATTGAACACTGAAGCTTTCTTT.

The chain uses TRBV4-1 and TRBJ2-3; weak D call: TRBD2 (6 bases). The CDR3 covers 14 residues. V was cut by 1 base and J by 8 bases, with 13 bases left in between. Germline V gene data show CDR1 as MGHRA and CDR2 as YSYEKL. CDR3 coding DNA: TGCGCCAGCAGCCAAGGGCGGGGCGCGCGTACGCAGTATTTT. Its protein is CASSQGRGARTQYF.

The chain has TRBV27 and TRBJ2-7; D is uncertain. This CDR3 comprises 13 residues. V was pared by 11 bases and J by 0 bases, with 14 bases between. Germline lookup yields CDR1 MNHEY and CDR2 SMNVEV (reference sequence). For the CDR3, the DNA is TGTGCCGTCGGATGGACGGCCTCCTACGAGCAGTACTTC. This translates into CAVGWTASYEQYF.